This T cell receptor beta chain was sequenced for a study of metastatic and nonmetastatic thyroid tumors. In this sample, this clone turned up many times. The length of the CDR3 is 13 residues. Trimming took off 7 bases at V and 6 bases at J, with 18 bases between the two ends. CDR1 and CDR2 (germline): SQVTM, ANQGSEA. Methods used by the authors: Variation in CDR3 across clinicopathological groups served as the basis for constructing a distant-metastasis classifier in papillary thyroid cancer. TCRdb re-called the PCR reads via MiXCR. In this record, the V and J calls reflect TCRdb's handling and not the investigators' own analysis. The sample records roughly 10,000 clones, less than 25% being singletons. No patient received treatment before thyroid surgery.

The rearrangement joins TRBV29-1 to TRBJ1-2, with D possibly TRBD1 on 6 matching bases. This TCR was recovered from a female donor with papillary thyroid cancer or a benign thyroid nodule (not recorded which). Some clones in this sample may be carry-over from other donors' samples. Material: adjacent normal tissue. The CDR3 sequence: CSESLGGGDGYTF. The CDR3 nucleotides read TGCAGCGAATCACTCGGCGGGGGCGATGGCTACACCTTC. The full variable domain, in which reference TRBV29-1 and TRBJ1-2 provide the parts outside the CDR3, is SAVISQKPSRDICQRGTSLTIQCQVDSQVTMMFWYRQQPGQSLTLIATANQGSEATYESGFVIDKFPISRPNLTFSTLTVSNMSPEDSSIYLCSESLGGGDGYTFGSGTRLTVV.